In this sample, the clone carrying this T cell receptor beta chain turned up a few times. As yet, its antigen is unknown. This sample stems from a study of T cell responses to AZD1222 COVID-19 vaccine. General study findings and limits: Donor demographics were predominantly white British with a female majority; clonal diversity may be underestimated. When two AZD1222 doses had been given, Spike-specific TCR breadth and depth rose.

The CDR3 sequence is 15 residues long. Germline values: CDR1 SGHVS, CDR2 FNYEAQ. The ends lost 5 bases at V and 3 bases at J; junction bases unmatched: 8. Measured with immunoSEQ multiplex PCR; TCRdb has only the in-frame clones, and not every one. The data contain around 100,000 clones, 70% to 90% of them singletons. Second doses that came at about 4 or about 12 weeks were put together. The source is an adult who received the AZD1222 COVID-19 vaccine. The rearrangement uses TRBV7-6 and TRBJ1-1; 8 bases are shared with TRBD1. The sequences come from peripheral blood, collected 28 days after the second AZD1222 dose. In DNA form, the CDR3 reads TGTGCCAGCAGCCACACAGGGGGGGTTTACACTGAAGCTTTCTTT. This encodes CASSHTGGVYTEAFF.